These 6 T cell receptor beta chains were sequenced from one sample in a study of T cells in Graves' hyperthyroidism and ophthalmopathy. TCR beta CDR3 regions were amplified from RNA. The HTBI primer set was used in a first-round RT-PCR of the TCR CDR3. TCRdb re-called the multiplex PCR reads with MiXCR, one entry per CDR3 protein. The table has hundreds of thousands of distinct CDR3 sequences, around 15% seen once. Sample: blood. These receptors all stem from a woman aged 30 to 39 with Graves' hyperthyroidism.

This clonotype was seen repeatedly, ten times or more. This chain connects TRBV30 to TRBJ2-7; tentative D call: TRBD1 (6 bases). The CDR3 covers 13 residues. Germline CDR1 GTSNPN, CDR2 SVGIG (reference sequence). Trimming pared 5 bases from V and 0 bases from J, leaving 11 bases between. The CDR3 is CAWVTGSSYEQYF. The CDR3 nucleotides read TGTGCCTGGGTCACAGGGAGCTCCTACGAGCAGTACTTC.

This clonotype was counted between two and nine times. This rearrangement joins TRBV28 to TRBJ2-3; no reliable D call. With 1 base removed from V and 7 bases from J, the gap between germline ends came to 9 bases. Germline values: CDR1 MDHEN, CDR2 SYDVKM. CDR3 size: 13 residues. The chain's CDR3 is CASSLYATHTQYF. The CDR3 coding sequence is TGTGCCAGCAGTTTATACGCCACGCATACGCAGTATTTT. Full variable domain (rest looked up from reference TRBV28 and TRBJ2-3): DVKVTQSSRYLVKRTGEKVFLECVQDMDHENMFWYRQDPGLGLRLIYFSYDVKMKEKGDIPEGYSVSREKKERFSLILESASTNQTSMYLCASSLYATHTQYFGPGTRLTVL.

This clonotype was seen ten or more times. The V call is TRBV2, the J call TRBJ2-1; tentatively, D is TRBD2 (5 bases). Trimming pared 1 base from V and 7 bases from J, leaving 14 bases between. The CDR3 covers 15 residues. Germline V gene lookup returns CDR1 SNHLY and CDR2 FYNNEI. The CDR3 DNA is TGTGCCAGCAGTGAAGATCCGGGATTGACGAATGAGCAGTTCTTC. Residues: CASSEDPGLTNEQFF.

This clonotype has ten or more counts. This sequence joins TRBV7-2 and TRBJ2-5; tentative D call: TRBD2 (6 bases). The CDR3 length is 14 residues. V shed 1 base and J shed 4 bases, with 10 bases lying between them. Germline lookup yields CDR1 SGHTA and CDR2 FQGNSA. Here the CDR3 reads CASSLVPAGETQYF. For the CDR3, the DNA is TGTGCCAGCAGCTTAGTTCCAGCGGGAGAGACCCAGTACTTC.

At least ten counts were recorded for this clonotype. The V call is TRBV7-9, the J call TRBJ2-5, with 7 nucleotides matching TRBD1. With 1 base clipped from V and 5 bases from J, the junction kept 4 bases outside the gene matches. Germline V gene sequence: CDR1 SEHNR, CDR2 FQNEAQ (reference sequence). The CDR3 contains 14 residues. The CDR3 DNA is TGTGCCAGCAGCTTAGTAGGGGGCCAGGAGACCCAGTACTTC. Its translation is CASSLVGGQETQYF. The entire variable domain, with the rest obtained from reference TRBV7-9 and TRBJ2-5, is as follows: DTGVSQNPRHKITKRGQNVTFRCDPISEHNRLYWYRQTLGQGPEFLTYFQNEAQLEKSRLLSDRFSAERPKGSFSTLEIQRTEQGDSAMYLCASSLVGGQETQYFGPGTRLLVL.

The chain recombines TRBV5-1 with TRBJ2-7; 9 bases fit TRBD1. With 5 bases clipped from V and 5 bases from J, the junction kept 8 bases outside the gene matches. This CDR3 region has 14 residues. Germline V gives CDR1 SGHRS, CDR2 YFSETQ. CDR3 coding DNA: TGCGCCAGCAGGCCCAACAGGGGGCAAAACGAGCAGTACTTC. Its protein is CASRPNRGQNEQYF.